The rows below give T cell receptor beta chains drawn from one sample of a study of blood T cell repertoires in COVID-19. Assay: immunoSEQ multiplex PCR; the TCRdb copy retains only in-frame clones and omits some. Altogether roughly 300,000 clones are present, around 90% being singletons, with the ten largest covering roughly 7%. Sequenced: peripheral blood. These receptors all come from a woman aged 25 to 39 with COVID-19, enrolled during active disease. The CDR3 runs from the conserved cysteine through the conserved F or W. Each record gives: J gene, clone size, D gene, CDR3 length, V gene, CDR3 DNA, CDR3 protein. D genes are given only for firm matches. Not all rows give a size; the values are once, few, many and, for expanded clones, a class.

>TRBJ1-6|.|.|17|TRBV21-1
TGTGCCAGCAGCGGGAACAGGGCCATTCCTCCTAATTCACCCCTCCACTTT
CASSGNRAIPPNSPLHF
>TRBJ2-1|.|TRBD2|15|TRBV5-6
TGTGCCAGCAGCTTGACTAGCGGGGTCTACAATGAGCAGTTCTTC
CASSLTSGVYNEQFF
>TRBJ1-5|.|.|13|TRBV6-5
TGTGCCAGCAGCGGGGGTTCTTCTCAGCCCCAGCATTTT
CASSGGSSQPQHF
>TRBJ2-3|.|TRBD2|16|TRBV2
TGTGCCAGCATCCCTTCCCGGACTAGCGGTACAGATACGCAGTATTTT
CASIPSRTSGTDTQYF
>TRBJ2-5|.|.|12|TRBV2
TGTGCCAGCAGTTGGACAGAAGAGACCCAGTACTTC
CASSWTEETQYF
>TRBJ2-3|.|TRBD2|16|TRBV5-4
TGTGCCAGCAGCTTCCTAGCGGGAGCGGGCACAGATACGCAGTATTTT
CASSFLAGAGTDTQYF
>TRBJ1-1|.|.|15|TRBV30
TGTGCCTGGAGTGTACCCATGGGAGGTGATACTGAAGCTTTCTTT
CAWSVPMGGDTEAFF
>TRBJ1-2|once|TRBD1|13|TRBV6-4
TGTGCCAGCAGTGAAAACAGGGGCTATGGCTACACCTTC
CASSENRGYGYTF
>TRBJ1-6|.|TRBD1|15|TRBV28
TGTGCCAGCAGTTACCGGGACAGGGTAAATTCACCCCTCCACTTT
CASSYRDRVNSPLHF
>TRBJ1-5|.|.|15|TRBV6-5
TGTGCCAGCACCCCCACGGGGGGCGGCAATCAGCCCCAGCATTTT
CASTPTGGGNQPQHF
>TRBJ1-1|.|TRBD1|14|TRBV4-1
TGCGCCAGCAGCTCTCGACAGGGGAGCACTGAAGCTTTCTTT
CASSSRQGSTEAFF
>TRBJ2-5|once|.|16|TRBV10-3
TGTGCCATCAGTGAGTCCCGAGGAAGGGGCCAAGAGACCCAGTACTTC
CAISESRGRGQETQYF
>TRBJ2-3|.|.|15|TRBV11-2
TGTGCCAGCAGCTTCCGACAGATTAGCACAGATACGCAGTATTTT
CASSFRQISTDTQYF
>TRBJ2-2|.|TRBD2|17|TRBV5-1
TGCGCCAGCAGAAAAAGCGGGATTAACAAGAACACCGGGGAGCTGTTTTTT
CASRKSGINKNTGELFF
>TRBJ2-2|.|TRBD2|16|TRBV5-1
TGCGCCAGCAGCGCACTCGGGAGGGCCGAGTCCGGGGAGCTGTTTTTT
CASSALGRAESGELFF
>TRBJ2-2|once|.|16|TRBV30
TGTGCCTGCTCACTCGACTACAGAGATTCCGCCGGGGAGCTGTTTTTT
CACSLDYRDSAGELFF
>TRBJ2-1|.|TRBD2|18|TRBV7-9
TGTGCCAGCAGCCCCCCCGGCCCGGGACTAGCGGAACGGGTAGAGCAGTTCTTC
CASSPPGPGLAERVEQFF
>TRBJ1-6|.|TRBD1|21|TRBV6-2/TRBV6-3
TGTGCCAGCAGTTACTCGACCGGGACAGGGGGCCGCCCGCTCTCTAATTCACCCCTCCACTTT
CASSYSTGTGGRPLSNSPLHF
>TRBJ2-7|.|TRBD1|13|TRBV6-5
TGTGCCAGCAGCCCGGGACAGACCTACGAGCAGTACTTC
CASSPGQTYEQYF
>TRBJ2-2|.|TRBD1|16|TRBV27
TGTGCCAGCAGCTCCCCGGGACAGGGGGATTCGGGGGAGCTGTTTTTT
CASSSPGQGDSGELFF
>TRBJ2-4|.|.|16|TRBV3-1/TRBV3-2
TGTGCCAGCAGCCAAGACCCGCTCGGAGCCAAAAACATTCAGTACTTC
CASSQDPLGAKNIQYF
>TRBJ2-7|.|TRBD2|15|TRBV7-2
TGTGCCAGCAGGCCCGGGACTAGCGGGAATTACGAGCAGTACTTC
CASRPGTSGNYEQYF
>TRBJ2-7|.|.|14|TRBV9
TGTGCCAGCAGCGGCGGTCCTAACTCCTACGAGCAGTACTTC
CASSGGPNSYEQYF
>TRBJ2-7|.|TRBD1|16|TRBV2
TGTGCCAGCAGATACAACCTCGGGACAGGGGTGCACGAGCAGTACTTC
CASRYNLGTGVHEQYF
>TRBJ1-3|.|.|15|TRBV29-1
TGCAGCGTTCTGGGCAGCCCTGTAGGTGGCAACACCATATATTTT
CSVLGSPVGGNTIYF
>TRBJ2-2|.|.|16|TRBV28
TGTGCCAGCAGTCCCTGGGGGGGGGCGCCCACCGGGGAGCTGTTTTTT
CASSPWGGAPTGELFF
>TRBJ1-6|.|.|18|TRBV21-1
TGTGCCAGCAGCAAAGGGGGCCAGGGGGACGCGGATAATTCACCCCTCCACTTT
CASSKGGQGDADNSPLHF
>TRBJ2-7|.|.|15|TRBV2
TGTGCCAGCACCTTCCTCGGACTCTCGGCCTACGAGCAGTACTTC
CASTFLGLSAYEQYF
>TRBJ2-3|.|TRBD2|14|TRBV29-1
TGCAGCGTTGATGAAGCGGGAGGAGGGGGAACGCAGTATTTT
CSVDEAGGGGTQYF
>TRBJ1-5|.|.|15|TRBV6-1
TGTGCCAGCAGTGAAGGTCCGGGTTTGGGTCAGCCCCAGCATTTT
CASSEGPGLGQPQHF
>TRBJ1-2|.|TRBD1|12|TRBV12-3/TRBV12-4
TGTGCCAGCAGTAAAGGGGGCTTTGGCTACACCTTC
CASSKGGFGYTF
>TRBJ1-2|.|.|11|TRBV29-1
TGCAGCGGTCAGGGGTACTATGGCTACACCTTC
CSGQGYYGYTF
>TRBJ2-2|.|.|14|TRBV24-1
TGTGCCACCAGTGATCGGCAGGGGGGCGGGGAGCTGTTTTTT
CATSDRQGGGELFF
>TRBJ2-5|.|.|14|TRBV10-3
TGTGCCATCAGTGAGGGGGCCGAGGAGGAGACCCAGTACTTC
CAISEGAEEETQYF
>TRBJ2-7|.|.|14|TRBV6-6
TGTGCCAGCAGTTACGGGGCCGGAGTCTACGAGCAGTACTTC
CASSYGAGVYEQYF
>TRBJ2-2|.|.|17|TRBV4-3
TGCGCCAGCAGCCAAGATTTTAGGGGATCGAACACCGGGGAGCTGTTTTTT
CASSQDFRGSNTGELFF
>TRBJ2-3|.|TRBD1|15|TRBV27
TGTGCCAGCAGTTCATCGGGACAGGGGACAGATACGCAGTATTTT
CASSSSGQGTDTQYF
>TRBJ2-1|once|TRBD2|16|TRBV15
TGTGCCACCAGCAGAGGACTAGCGGGAGTGAGGGATGAGCAGTTCTTC
CATSRGLAGVRDEQFF
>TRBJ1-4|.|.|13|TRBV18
TGTGCCAGCTCAGGGGATGACAGGATTGAACTGTTTTTT
CASSGDDRIELFF
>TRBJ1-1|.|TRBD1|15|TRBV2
TGTGCCAGCAGTGAGATCAGGGGGCGCGTGACTGAAGCTTTCTTT
CASSEIRGRVTEAFF
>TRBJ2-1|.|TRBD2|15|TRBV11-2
TGTGCCAGCAGCTTAGATACTAGCGGGAACAATGAGCAGTTCTTC
CASSLDTSGNNEQFF
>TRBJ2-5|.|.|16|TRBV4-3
TGCGCCAGCAGCCAAGAGATGAGGGGGAATAGGGAGACCCAGTACTTC
CASSQEMRGNRETQYF
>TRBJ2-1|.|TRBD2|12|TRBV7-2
TGTGCCAGCACCAATAGCGGGAGTGAGCAGTTCTTC
CASTNSGSEQFF
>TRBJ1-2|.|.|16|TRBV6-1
TGTGCCAGCAGTGAACCGCCCCAGGGACTGGAGCATGGCTACACCTTC
CASSEPPQGLEHGYTF
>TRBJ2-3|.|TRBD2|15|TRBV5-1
TGCGCCAGCGGCGCCAGCGGGAGTATCCCAGATACGCAGTATTTT
CASGASGSIPDTQYF
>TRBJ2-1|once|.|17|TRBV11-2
TGTGCCAGCAGCTCCACCAGGGGGAGGACCGATCTGAATGAGCAGTTCTTC
CASSSTRGRTDLNEQFF
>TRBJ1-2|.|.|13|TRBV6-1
TGTGCCAGCAGTGAAGGGCGCGGGGTCGGCTACACCTTC
CASSEGRGVGYTF
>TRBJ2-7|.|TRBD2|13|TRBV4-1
TGCGCCAGCAGCCAGCCGGGGGGTTACGAGCAGTACTTC
CASSQPGGYEQYF
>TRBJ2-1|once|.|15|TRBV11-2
TGTGCCAGCAGCTTAGCGGGACATCACATCAATGAGCAGTTCTTC
CASSLAGHHINEQFF
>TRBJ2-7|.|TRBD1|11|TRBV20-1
TGCAGTGCAACCACAGGGGGGGAGCAGTACTTC
CSATTGGEQYF
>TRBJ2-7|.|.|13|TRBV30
TGTGCCTGGGTCCGGGACTTTCCCTACGAGCAGTACTTC
CAWVRDFPYEQYF
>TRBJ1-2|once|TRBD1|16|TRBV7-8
TGTGCCAGCAGCTTAGCGGCAGGGGGAAGGGTCTATGGCTACACCTTC
CASSLAAGGRVYGYTF
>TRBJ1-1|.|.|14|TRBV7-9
TGTGCCAGCAGCTCAACAGGAATGAACACTGAAGCTTTCTTT
CASSSTGMNTEAFF
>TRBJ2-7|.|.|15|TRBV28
TGTGCCAGCAGTAAGCAACTTCCATCCTCCTACGAGCAGTACTTC
CASSKQLPSSYEQYF
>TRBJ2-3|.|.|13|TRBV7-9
TGTGCCAGCAGCCCCATTTTGTCAGATACGCAGTATTTT
CASSPILSDTQYF
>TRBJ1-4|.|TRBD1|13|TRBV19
TGTGCCACCGGGGACAGGGATAATGAAAAACTGTTTTTT
CATGDRDNEKLFF
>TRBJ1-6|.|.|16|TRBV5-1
TGCGCCAGCAGCTCCGGACAGAGCTCCTATAATTCACCCCTCCACTTT
CASSSGQSSYNSPLHF